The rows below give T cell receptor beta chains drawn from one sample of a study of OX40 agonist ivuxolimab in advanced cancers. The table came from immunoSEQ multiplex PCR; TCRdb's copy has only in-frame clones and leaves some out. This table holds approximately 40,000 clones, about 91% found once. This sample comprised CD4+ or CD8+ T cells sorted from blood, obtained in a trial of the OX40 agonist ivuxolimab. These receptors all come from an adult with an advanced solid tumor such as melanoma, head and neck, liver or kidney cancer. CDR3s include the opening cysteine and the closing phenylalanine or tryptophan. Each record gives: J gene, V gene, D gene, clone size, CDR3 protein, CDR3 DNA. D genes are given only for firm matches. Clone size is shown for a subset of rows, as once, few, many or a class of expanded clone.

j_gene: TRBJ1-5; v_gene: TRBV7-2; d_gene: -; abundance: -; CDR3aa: CASSPFGPSPQHF; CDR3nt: TGTGCCAGCAGCCCCTTCGGGCCCTCGCCCCAGCATTTT
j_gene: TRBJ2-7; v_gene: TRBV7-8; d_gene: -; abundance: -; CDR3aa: CASSSSRQVSYEQYF; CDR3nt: TGTGCCAGCAGCTCGTCGCGACAGGTCTCCTACGAGCAGTACTTC
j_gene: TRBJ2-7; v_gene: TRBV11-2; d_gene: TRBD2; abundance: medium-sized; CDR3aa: CASSLEGLATYEQYF; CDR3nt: TGTGCCAGCAGCTTAGAGGGACTAGCGACCTACGAGCAGTACTTC
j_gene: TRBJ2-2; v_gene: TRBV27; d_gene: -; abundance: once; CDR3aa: CASSERFKGRTGELFF; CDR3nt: TGTGCCAGCAGCGAGCGGTTTAAGGGTCGAACCGGGGAGCTGTTTTTT
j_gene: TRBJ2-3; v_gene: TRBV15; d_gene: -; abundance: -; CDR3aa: CATSRDGGGTDTQYF; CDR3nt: TGTGCCACCAGCAGAGACGGAGGTGGCACAGATACGCAGTATTTT
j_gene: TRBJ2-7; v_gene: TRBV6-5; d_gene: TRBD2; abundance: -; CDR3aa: CASGIPGGVYEQYF; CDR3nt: TGTGCCAGCGGGATTCCGGGAGGAGTCTACGAGCAGTACTTC
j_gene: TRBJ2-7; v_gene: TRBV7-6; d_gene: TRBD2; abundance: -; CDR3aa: CASSPGTSIIYEQYF; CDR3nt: TGTGCCAGCAGCCCAGGGACTAGCATTATCTACGAGCAGTACTTC
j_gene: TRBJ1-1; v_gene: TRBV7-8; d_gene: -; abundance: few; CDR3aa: CASSLAGRTEAFF; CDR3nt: TGTGCCAGCAGCTTGGCGGGACGGACAGAAGCTTTCTTT
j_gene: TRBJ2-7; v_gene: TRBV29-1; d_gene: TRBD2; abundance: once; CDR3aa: CSVETAGESYEQYF; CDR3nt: TGCAGCGTTGAGACGGCGGGGGAGTCCTACGAGCAGTACTTC
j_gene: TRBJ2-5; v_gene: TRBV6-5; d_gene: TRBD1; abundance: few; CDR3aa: CASSWGQGGETQYF; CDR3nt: TGTGCCAGCAGTTGGGGACAGGGAGGTGAGACCCAGTACTTC
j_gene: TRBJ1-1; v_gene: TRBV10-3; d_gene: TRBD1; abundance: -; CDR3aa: CAISDPRGAGTEAFF; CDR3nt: TGTGCCATCAGTGACCCCAGGGGGGCGGGTACTGAAGCTTTCTTT
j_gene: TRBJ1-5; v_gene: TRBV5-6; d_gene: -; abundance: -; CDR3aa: CASSFRGREQPQHF; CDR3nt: -
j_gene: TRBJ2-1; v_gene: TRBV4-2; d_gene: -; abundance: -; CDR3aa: CASSRFISGDLTSNEQFF; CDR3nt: TGTGCCAGCAGCCGCTTCATCTCCGGGGATCTTACGAGCAATGAGCAGTTCTTC
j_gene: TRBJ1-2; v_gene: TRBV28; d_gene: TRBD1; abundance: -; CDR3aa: CASRGQSRMYTF; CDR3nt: TGTGCCAGCCGGGGACAGTCTAGGATGTACACCTTC
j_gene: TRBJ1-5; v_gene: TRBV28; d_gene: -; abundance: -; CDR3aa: CASRMVLEVYSNQPQHF; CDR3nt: TGTGCCAGCAGGATGGTCCTGGAGGTTTATAGCAATCAGCCCCAGCATTTT
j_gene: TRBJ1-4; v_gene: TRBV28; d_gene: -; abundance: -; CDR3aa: CASSLLEKLFF; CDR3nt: TGTGCCAGCAGTTTATTGGAAAAACTGTTTTTT
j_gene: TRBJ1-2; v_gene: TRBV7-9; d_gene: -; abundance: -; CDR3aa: CASSSTFRGGGNYGYTF; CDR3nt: TGTGCCAGCAGCTCAACCTTCCGAGGAGGGGGTAACTATGGCTACACCTTC
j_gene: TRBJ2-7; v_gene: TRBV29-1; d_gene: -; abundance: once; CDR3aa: CSVERERDEQYF; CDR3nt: TGCAGCGTGGAAAGAGAGCGGGACGAGCAGTACTTC
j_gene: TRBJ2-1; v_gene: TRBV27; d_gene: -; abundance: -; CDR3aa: CASKQTSQDEQFF; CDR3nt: TGTGCCAGCAAACAAACAAGTCAGGATGAGCAGTTCTTC
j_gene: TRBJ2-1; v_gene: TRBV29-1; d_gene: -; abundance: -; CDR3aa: CSVDGRMREQFF; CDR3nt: TGCAGCGTTGACGGGAGAATGAGGGAGCAGTTCTTC
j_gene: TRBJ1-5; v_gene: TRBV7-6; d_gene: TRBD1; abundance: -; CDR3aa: CASSPTGNQPQHF; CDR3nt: TGTGCCAGCAGCCCGACAGGGAATCAGCCCCAGCATTTT
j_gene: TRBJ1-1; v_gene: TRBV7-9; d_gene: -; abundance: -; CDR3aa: CASSSDVLMNTEAFF; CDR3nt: TGTGCCAGCAGCTCCGACGTTCTCATGAACACTGAAGCTTTCTTT
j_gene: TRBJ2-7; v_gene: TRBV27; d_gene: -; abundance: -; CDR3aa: CASSLQGLGYEQYF; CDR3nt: TGTGCCAGCAGTTTGCAGGGGTTAGGATACGAGCAGTACTTC
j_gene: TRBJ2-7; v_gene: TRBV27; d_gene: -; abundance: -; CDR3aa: CASSPRAYSYEQYF; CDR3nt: TGTGCCAGCAGTCCGCGGGCCTACTCCTACGAGCAGTACTTC
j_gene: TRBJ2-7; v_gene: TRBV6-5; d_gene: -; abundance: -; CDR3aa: CASNPSALGEQYF; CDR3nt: TGTGCCAGCAACCCAAGCGCGCTGGGAGAGCAGTACTTC
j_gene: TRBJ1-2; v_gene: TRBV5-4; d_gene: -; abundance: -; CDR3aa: CASSQTGGINYGYTF; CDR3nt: TGTGCCAGCAGCCAGACCGGGGGGATTAACTATGGCTACACCTTC
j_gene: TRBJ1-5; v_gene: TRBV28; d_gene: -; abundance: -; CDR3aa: CASSFETGLQPQHF; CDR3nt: TGTGCCAGCAGTTTTGAAACTGGACTTCAGCCCCAGCATTTT
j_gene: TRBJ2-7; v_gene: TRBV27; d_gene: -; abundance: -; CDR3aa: CASSLYGGSAYEQYF; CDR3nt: TGTGCCAGCAGTTTATACGGGGGATCTGCCTACGAGCAGTACTTC
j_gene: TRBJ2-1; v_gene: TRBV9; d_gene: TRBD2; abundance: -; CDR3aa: CASSVEGGRAQEQFF; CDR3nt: TGTGCCAGCAGCGTAGAAGGCGGGAGGGCCCAGGAGCAGTTCTTC
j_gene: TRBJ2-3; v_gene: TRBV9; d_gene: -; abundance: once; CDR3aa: CASSVVDQSTDTQYF; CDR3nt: TGTGCCAGCAGCGTAGTGGACCAGAGCACAGATACGCAGTATTTT
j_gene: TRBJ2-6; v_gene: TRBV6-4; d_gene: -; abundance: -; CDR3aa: CASSDSDGSGANVLTF; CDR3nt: TGTGCCAGCAGTGACTCTGACGGCTCTGGGGCCAACGTCCTGACTTTC
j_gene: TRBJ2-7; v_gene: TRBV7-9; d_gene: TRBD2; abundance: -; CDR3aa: CASSQAGVYEQYF; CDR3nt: TGTGCCAGCAGCCAGGCGGGGGTCTACGAGCAGTACTTC
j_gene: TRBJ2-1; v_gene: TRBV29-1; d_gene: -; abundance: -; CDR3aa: CSVRESSYNEQFF; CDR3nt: TGCAGCGTCCGGGAAAGCTCCTACAATGAGCAGTTCTTC
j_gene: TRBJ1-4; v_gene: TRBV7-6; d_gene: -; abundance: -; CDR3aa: CASSLRTASHATNEKLFF; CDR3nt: TGTGCCAGCAGCCTTCGGACAGCTAGCCATGCAACTAATGAAAAACTGTTTTTT
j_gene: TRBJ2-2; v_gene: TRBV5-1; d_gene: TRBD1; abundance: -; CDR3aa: CASGGQTGGTGELFF; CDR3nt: TGCGCCAGCGGCGGACAGACAGGGGGAACCGGGGAGCTGTTTTTT
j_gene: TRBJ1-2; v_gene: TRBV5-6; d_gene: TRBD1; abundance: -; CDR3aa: CASSLVGARTGGDGYTF; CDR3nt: TGTGCCAGCAGCTTGGTAGGAGCGAGGACAGGGGGCGATGGCTACACCTTC
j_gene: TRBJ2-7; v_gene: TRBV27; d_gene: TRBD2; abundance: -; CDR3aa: CASSLVLAGGRYEQYF; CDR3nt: TGTGCCAGCAGTTTAGTACTAGCGGGAGGGCGATACGAGCAGTACTTC
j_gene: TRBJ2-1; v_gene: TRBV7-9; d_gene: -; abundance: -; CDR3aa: CASSLERNEQFF; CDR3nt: TGTGCCAGCAGCTTGGAGAGAAATGAGCAGTTCTTC
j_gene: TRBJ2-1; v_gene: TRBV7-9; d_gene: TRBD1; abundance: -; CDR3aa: CASSHGTGGSGSSYNEQFF; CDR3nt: TGTGCCAGCAGTCATGGGACAGGGGGCTCAGGGAGCTCCTACAATGAGCAGTTCTTC
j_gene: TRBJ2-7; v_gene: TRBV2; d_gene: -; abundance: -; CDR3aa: CASTLVGGGYEQYF; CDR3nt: TGTGCCAGCACCTTAGTAGGCGGTGGGTACGAGCAGTACTTC
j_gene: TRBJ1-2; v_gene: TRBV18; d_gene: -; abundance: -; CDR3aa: CASSPLRRGDYGYTF; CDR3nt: TGTGCCAGCTCACCACTTCGAAGGGGCGACTATGGCTACACCTTC
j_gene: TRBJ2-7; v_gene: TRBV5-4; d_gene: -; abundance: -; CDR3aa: CASTQQGTYEQYF; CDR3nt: TGTGCCAGCACCCAACAGGGAACCTACGAGCAGTACTTC
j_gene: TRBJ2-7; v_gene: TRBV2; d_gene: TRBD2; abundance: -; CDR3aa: CASLASGPLEQYF; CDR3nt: TGTGCCAGCCTTGCTAGCGGACCTCTGGAGCAGTACTTC
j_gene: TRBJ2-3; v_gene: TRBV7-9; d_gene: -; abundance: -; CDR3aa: CASSLEGLVTDATQYF; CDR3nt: TGTGCCAGCAGCTTGGAGGGATTGGTAACCGACGCTACGCAGTATTTT
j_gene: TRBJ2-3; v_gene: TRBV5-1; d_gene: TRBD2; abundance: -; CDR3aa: CASSAGTGRDDTQYF; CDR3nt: TGCGCCAGCAGCGCGGGAACCGGGAGGGACGATACGCAGTATTTT
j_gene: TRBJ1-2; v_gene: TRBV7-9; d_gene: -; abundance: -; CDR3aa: CASSDWDGGGYTF; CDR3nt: TGTGCCAGCAGCGATTGGGACGGCGGTGGCTACACCTTC
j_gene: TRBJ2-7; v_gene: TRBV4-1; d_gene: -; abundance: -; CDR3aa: CASSQVHGPYEQYF; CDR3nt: TGCGCCAGCAGCCAAGTTCACGGTCCCTACGAGCAGTACTTC
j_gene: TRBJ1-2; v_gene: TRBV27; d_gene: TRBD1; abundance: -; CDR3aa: CASSLLKTGGANYGYTF; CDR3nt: TGTGCCAGCAGTTTACTGAAAACAGGGGGGGCTAACTATGGCTACACCTTC
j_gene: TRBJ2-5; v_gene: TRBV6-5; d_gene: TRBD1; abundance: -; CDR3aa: CASGTGLKETQYF; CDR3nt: TGTGCCAGCGGGACAGGCCTTAAAGAGACCCAGTACTTC
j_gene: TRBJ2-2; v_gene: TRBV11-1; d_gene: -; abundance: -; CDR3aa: CASSLGTGPGELFF; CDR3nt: TGTGCCAGCAGCTTAGGCACAGGGCCGGGGGAGCTGTTTTTT
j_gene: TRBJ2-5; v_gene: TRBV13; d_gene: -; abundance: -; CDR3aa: CASSVGTGETQYF; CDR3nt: TGTGCCAGCAGCGTCGGGACGGGTGAGACCCAGTACTTC
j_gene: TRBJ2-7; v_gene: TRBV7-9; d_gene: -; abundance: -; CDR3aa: CASSPKFPGEQSYEQYF; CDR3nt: TGTGCCAGCAGCCCTAAGTTCCCTGGGGAACAATCCTACGAGCAGTACTTC
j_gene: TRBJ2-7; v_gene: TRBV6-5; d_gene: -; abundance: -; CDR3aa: CASSWGTQGYEQYF; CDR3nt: TGTGCCAGCAGTTGGGGGACACAGGGATACGAGCAGTACTTC
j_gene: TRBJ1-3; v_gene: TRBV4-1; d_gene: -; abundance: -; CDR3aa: CASSQLLSISGNTIYF; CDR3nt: TGCGCCAGCAGCCAATTGTTGTCGATCTCTGGAAACACCATATATTTT
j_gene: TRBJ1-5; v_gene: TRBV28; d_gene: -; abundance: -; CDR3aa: CASSWSLRRYSNQPQHF; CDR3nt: TGTGCCAGCAGTTGGAGCCTTAGGAGGTATAGCAATCAGCCCCAGCATTTT